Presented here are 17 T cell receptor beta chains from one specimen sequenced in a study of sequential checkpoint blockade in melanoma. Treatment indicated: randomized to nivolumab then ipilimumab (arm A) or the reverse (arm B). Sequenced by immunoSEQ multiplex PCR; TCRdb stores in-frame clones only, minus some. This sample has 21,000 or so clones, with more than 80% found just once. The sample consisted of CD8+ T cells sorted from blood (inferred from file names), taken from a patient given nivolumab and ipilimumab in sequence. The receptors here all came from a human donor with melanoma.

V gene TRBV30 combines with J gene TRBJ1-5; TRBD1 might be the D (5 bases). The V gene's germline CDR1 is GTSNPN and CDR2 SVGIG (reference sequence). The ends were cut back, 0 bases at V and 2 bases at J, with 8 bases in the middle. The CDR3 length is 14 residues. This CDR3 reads CAWSVDSGNQPQHF. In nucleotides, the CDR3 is TGTGCCTGGAGTGTTGACAGCGGCAATCAGCCCCAGCATTTT.

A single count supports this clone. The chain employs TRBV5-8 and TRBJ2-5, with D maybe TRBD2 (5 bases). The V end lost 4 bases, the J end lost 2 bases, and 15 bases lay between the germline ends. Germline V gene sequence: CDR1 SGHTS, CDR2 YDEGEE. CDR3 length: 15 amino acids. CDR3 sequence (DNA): TGTGCCAGCAGCCGAGGGATACGGCAGCAAGAGACCCAGTACTTC. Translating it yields CASSRGIRQQETQYF.

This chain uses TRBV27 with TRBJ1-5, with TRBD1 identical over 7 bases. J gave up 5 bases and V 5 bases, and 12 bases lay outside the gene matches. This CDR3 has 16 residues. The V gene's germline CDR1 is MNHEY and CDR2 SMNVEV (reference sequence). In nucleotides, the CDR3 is TGTGCCAGCAGTCCCCTGCGGAGGACAGGACATCAGCCCCAGCATTTT. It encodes CASSPLRRTGHQPQHF.

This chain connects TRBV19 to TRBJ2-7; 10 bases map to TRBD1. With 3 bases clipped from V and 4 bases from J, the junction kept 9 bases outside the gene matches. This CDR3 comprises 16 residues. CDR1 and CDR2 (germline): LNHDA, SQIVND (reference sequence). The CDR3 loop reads CASSISSTGGPYEQYF. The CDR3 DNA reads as TGTGCCAGTAGTATCTCCTCGACAGGGGGCCCTTACGAGCAGTACTTC.

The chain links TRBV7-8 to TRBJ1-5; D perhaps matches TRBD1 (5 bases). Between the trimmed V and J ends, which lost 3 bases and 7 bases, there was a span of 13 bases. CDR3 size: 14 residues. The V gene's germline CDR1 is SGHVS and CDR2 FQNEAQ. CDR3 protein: CASSLRPGNQPQHF. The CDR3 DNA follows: TGTGCCAGCAGCTTGCGTCCAGGGAACCAGCCCCAGCATTTT.

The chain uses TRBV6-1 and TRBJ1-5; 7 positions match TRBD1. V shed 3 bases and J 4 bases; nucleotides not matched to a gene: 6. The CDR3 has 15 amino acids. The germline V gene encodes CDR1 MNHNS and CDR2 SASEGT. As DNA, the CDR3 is TGTGCCAGCAGTGAGCGGACAGGCATGAATCAGCCCCAGCATTTT. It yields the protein CASSERTGMNQPQHF.

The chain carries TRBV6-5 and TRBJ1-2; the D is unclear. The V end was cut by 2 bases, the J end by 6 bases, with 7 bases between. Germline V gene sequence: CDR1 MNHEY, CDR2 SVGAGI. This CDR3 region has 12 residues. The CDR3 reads CASSYKRDGYTF. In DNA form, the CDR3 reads TGTGCCAGCAGTTACAAGCGGGATGGCTACACCTTC.

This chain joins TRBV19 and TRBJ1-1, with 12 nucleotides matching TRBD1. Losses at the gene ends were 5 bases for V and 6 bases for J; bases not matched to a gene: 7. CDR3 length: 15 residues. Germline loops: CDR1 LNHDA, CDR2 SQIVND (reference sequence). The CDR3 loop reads CASSPRDRGLPEAFF. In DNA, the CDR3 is TGTGCCAGTAGTCCCCGGGACAGGGGGCTTCCTGAAGCTTTCTTT.

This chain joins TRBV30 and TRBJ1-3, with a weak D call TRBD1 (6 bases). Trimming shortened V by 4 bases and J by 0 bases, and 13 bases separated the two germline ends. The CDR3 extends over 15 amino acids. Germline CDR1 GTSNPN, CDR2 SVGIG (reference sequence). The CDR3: CAWTLDSRSGNTIYF. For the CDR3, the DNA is TGTGCCTGGACCTTGGACAGCCGCTCTGGAAACACCATATATTTT.

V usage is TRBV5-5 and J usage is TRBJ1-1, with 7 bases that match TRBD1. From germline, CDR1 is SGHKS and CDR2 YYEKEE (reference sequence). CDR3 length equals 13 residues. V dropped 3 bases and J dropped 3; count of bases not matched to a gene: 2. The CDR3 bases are TGTGCCAGCAGCTACGGGACAGACACTGAAGCTTTCTTT. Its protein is CASSYGTDTEAFF.

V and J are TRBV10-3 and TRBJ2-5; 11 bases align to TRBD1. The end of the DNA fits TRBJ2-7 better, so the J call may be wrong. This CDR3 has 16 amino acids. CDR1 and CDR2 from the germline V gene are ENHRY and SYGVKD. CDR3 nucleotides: TGTGCCATCAGTGAGCTAGGGACAGGGGGCTCCTACGAGCAGTACTTC. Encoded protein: CAISELGTGGSYEQYF.

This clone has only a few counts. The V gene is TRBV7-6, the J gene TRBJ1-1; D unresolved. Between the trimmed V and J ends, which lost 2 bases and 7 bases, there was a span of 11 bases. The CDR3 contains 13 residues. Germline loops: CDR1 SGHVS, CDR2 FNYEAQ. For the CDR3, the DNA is TGTGCCAGCAGCTTACAAGAGGGCCTTGAAGCTTTCTTT. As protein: CASSLQEGLEAFF.

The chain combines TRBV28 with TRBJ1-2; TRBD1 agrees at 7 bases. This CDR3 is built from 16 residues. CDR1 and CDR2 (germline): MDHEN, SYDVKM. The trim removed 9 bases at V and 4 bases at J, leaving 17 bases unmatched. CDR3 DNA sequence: TGTGCCAGTAACCCCCTCGACAGGGTTAGAGGCTATGGCTACACCTTC. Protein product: CASNPLDRVRGYGYTF.

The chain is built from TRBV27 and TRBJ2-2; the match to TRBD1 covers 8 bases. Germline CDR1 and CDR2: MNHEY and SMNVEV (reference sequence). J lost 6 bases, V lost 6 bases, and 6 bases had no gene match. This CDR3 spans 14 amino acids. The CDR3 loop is CASSGQGAPGELFF. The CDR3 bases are TGTGCCAGCAGCGGGCAGGGGGCCCCCGGGGAGCTGTTTTTT.

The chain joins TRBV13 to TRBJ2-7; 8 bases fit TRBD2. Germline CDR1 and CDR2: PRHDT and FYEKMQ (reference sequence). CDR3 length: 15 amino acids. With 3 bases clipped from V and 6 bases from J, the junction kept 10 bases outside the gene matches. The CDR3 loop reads CASSFPDSGVGEQYF. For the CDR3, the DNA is TGTGCCAGCAGCTTCCCGGATAGCGGGGTGGGCGAGCAGTACTTC.

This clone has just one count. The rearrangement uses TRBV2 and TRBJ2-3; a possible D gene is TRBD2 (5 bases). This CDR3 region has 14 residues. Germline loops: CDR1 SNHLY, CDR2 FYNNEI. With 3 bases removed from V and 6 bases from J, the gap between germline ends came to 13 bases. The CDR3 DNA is TGTGCCAGCAGTGACTCCGGGTGGGAGGATACGCAGTATTTT. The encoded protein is CASSDSGWEDTQYF.

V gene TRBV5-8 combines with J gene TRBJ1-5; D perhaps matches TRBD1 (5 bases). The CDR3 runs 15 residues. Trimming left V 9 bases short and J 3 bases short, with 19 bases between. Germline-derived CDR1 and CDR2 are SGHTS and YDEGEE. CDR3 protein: CATEYLTEINQPQHF. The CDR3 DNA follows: TGTGCCACCGAGTATTTGACAGAGATCAATCAGCCCCAGCATTTT.